What follows are 15 T cell receptor beta chains derived from one specimen sequenced in a study of shared clonotypes between healthy human individuals. TCRdb's copy holds only in-frame clones and misses some; the assay was immunoSEQ multiplex PCR. The sample yields about 2.1 million clones, 93% seen once. Naive CD8 isolation took CD45RO-negative cells positively selected for CCR7 and excluded terminally differentiated effector memory CD45RA+ cells. Sequenced: naive CD8+ T cells from PBMCs. The receptors were sampled from a young man in good health. Some clones in this sample may be carry-over from other donors' samples.

The chain links TRBV11-2 to TRBJ1-1, with TRBD1 identical over 7 bases. V was pared by 3 bases and J by 7 bases, with 11 bases of the junction left unmatched. CDR1 is SGHAT and CDR2 is FQNNGV in the germline V gene. The CDR3 is made up of 15 amino acids. The CDR3 is CASSLDRPGSVEAFF. CDR3 DNA sequence: TGTGCCAGCAGCTTGGACAGGCCCGGCAGTGTTGAAGCTTTCTTT.

The CDR3 sequence is CASSIHRADTEAFF. The CDR3 nucleotides read TGTGCCAGTAGTATACACAGGGCGGACACTGAAGCTTTCTTT. The genes are TRBV19 and TRBJ1-1; tentatively, D is TRBD1 (6 bases). V was shortened by 2 bases and J by 3 bases, with 10 bases between the two germline ends. Germline CDR1 LNHDA, CDR2 SQIVND (reference sequence). The length of the CDR3 is 14 residues.

The chain is built from TRBV9 and TRBJ2-1, with 15 bases matching TRBD2. This CDR3 has 16 residues. Germline CDR1 reads SGDLS; CDR2 reads YYNGEE. V shed 3 bases and J 9 bases; nucleotides not matched to a gene: 7. The CDR3 sequence is CASSAWTSGRVGEQFF. The CDR3 DNA reads as TGTGCCAGCAGCGCCTGGACTAGCGGGAGGGTAGGTGAGCAGTTCTTC.

About this clone itself: Other nucleotide sequences in the sample specify the same CDR3. As DNA, the CDR3 is TGTGCCAGCGGTGGGAGCTCCTACAATGAGCAGTTCTTC. Protein product: CASGGSSYNEQFF. The V and J genes are TRBV9 and TRBJ2-1; TRBD2 is a possible D gene (5 bases). The V and J ends lost 7 bases and 0 bases respectively, with 8 bases between them. Germline CDR1 is SGDLS and CDR2 is YYNGEE. The CDR3 consists of 13 residues.

This chain connects TRBV4-1 to TRBJ1-5; no reliable D call. The V end was cut by 5 bases, the J end by 0 bases, with 17 bases between. CDR3 size: 17 residues. Germline loops: CDR1 MGHRA, CDR2 YSYEKL. This chain's CDR3 is CASSSTTVPYSNQPQHF. Written as DNA, the CDR3 is TGCGCCAGCAGCTCTACGACCGTTCCATATAGCAATCAGCCCCAGCATTTT.

This chain connects TRBV10-3 to TRBJ2-3, with 12 bases aligning to TRBD2. The CDR3 runs to 17 residues. With 6 bases clipped from V and 0 bases from J, the junction kept 7 bases outside the gene matches. The germline V gene has CDR1 ENHRY and CDR2 SYGVKD. CDR3 coding DNA: TGTGCCATCAGGGGGGGACTAGCGGGCCCGAGCACAGATACGCAGTATTTT. Translation: CAIRGGLAGPSTDTQYF.

The chain has TRBV27 and TRBJ1-5; no reliable D call. CDR1 is MNHEY, CDR2 SMNVEV, per germline (reference sequence). This CDR3 is 15 amino acids long. Trimming stripped 2 bases from V and 0 bases from J, with 8 bases between. DNA of the CDR3: TGTGCCAGCAGTTTAATTGCCGGTAGCAATCAGCCCCAGCATTTT. Translating gives CASSLIAGSNQPQHF.

CDR3 DNA sequence: TGCAGCCCCCTACCCCTTTGGACTTACGAGCAGTACTTC. Translation: CSPLPLWTYEQYF. The J gene is TRBJ2-7, the V gene TRBV29-1, with D tentatively TRBD2 (5 bases). V was pared by 8 bases and J by 4 bases, with 18 bases between. The CDR3 has 13 amino acids. CDR1 is SQVTM and CDR2 is ANQGSEA in the germline V gene.

The V and J genes are TRBV11-2 and TRBJ2-1; 11 bases are shared with TRBD2. From germline, CDR1 is SGHAT and CDR2 FQNNGV. CDR3 size: 17 residues. Losses at the gene ends were 3 bases for V and 4 bases for J; bases not matched to a gene: 8. The CDR3 sequence is CASSLGLAAPIYNEQFF. The CDR3 DNA sequence: TGTGCCAGCAGCTTGGGACTAGCGGCCCCCATATACAATGAGCAGTTCTTC.

This clone was counted once. This chain joins TRBV28 and TRBJ1-2; no clear D. Trimming pared 10 bases from V and 0 bases from J, leaving 12 bases between. Per the germline V gene, CDR1 is MDHEN and CDR2 is SYDVKM. The CDR3 is made up of 13 amino acids. The chain's CDR3 is CATETDSNYGYTF. The DNA for the CDR3 is TGTGCCACCGAGACTGACTCTAACTATGGCTACACCTTC.

The chain combines TRBV11-2 with TRBJ2-7, with a possible D match to TRBD1 (6 bases). V shed 5 bases and J shed 2 bases, with 16 bases lying between them. The V gene's germline CDR1 is SGHAT and CDR2 FQNNGV. CDR3 length: 15 amino acids. In DNA, the CDR3 is TGTGCCAGCAGCGCCCCCCGGGACACTACCTACGAGCAGTACTTC. It is translated as CASSAPRDTTYEQYF.

The chain recombines TRBV27 with TRBJ2-5, with a weak D call TRBD1 (6 bases). The CDR3 contains 15 residues. Trimming shortened V by 1 base and J by 7 bases, and 16 bases separated the two germline ends. Germline assignment: CDR1 MNHEY and CDR2 SMNVEV (reference sequence). CDR3 bases: TGTGCCAGCAGTTTATTTTCAGACAGGTCCGGGACCCAGTACTTC. Amino acid sequence: CASSLFSDRSGTQYF.

The rearrangement uses TRBV6-6 and TRBJ2-7; TRBD2 matches at 8 bases. This CDR3 has 14 amino acids. With 6 bases clipped from V and 1 base from J, the junction kept 5 bases outside the gene matches. The germline V gene encodes CDR1 MNHNY and CDR2 SVGAGI (reference sequence). CDR3 region: CASRPRGGSYEQYF. The CDR3, as DNA: TGTGCCAGCAGGCCCCGGGGGGGTTCCTACGAGCAGTACTTC.

The chain links TRBV14 to TRBJ2-7; D tentatively reads TRBD1 or TRBD2 (5 bases each). Trimming removed 4 bases at V and 1 base at J, with 20 bases between. Germline V gene lookup returns CDR1 SGHDN and CDR2 FVKESK. The CDR3 totals 17 residues. CDR3 DNA: TGTGCCAGCAGCCCCCCCGGCCTGGGGGTCCGATCCTACGAGCAGTACTTC. Translation: CASSPPGLGVRSYEQYF.

CDR3 in amino acids: CASSFTSGTYEQYF. The CDR3 bases are TGTGCCAGCAGTTTTACAAGCGGGACTTACGAGCAGTACTTC. The chain joins TRBV6-5 to TRBJ2-7; TRBD2 matches at 7 bases. The CDR3 has 14 amino acids. V shed 4 bases, J shed 4 bases, and the junction held 7 bases outside the gene matches. CDR1 is MNHEY, CDR2 SVGAGI, per germline.